The sequence of this T cell receptor beta chain was determined in a study of cytotoxic CD8 clonotypes in ibrutinib-treated CLL (dated by TCRdb to about 2021). About the full investigation: The cohort included some 14 treatment-naive and ten to eleven relapsed/refractory patients; about 17 were IGHV unmutated. Responses were partial in approximately 24 patients and complete in 2; after median roughly 69 months follow-up, about 14 stayed in remission and about 12 progressed. Response samples were obtained after a median of 12 months of treatment, with a range of roughly 6 to 36 months. Samples averaged 255,043 productive templates and 90,000 to 100,000 productive rearrangements. Longitudinal samples were available for about 30% of the 86 trial participants. Cryopreserved peripheral blood mononuclear cells were collected at three points: before therapy, at response, and at either sustained remission or disease progression.

Details on this clone: No antigen is known for it. Base qualities are not at hand, and no much larger clone is one base apart.

For TCR beta library preparation, approximately 2 micrograms of genomic DNA were isolated from cryopreserved PBMCs. Longitudinal blood samples from CLL patients on ibrutinib monotherapy were analyzed using high-throughput TCR beta sequencing. The patients took part in an open-label, single-center phase 2 trial of ibrutinib monotherapy. Study-level results and caveats: Public clonotypes were found to be uncommon and were observed to contract or remain stable during treatment; the increase in clonality was shown to reflect expansion of private clonotypes at ibrutinib response. Lymph node repertoires were not examined, and the timing of sampling was not matched between patients in sustained remission and those whose disease progressed. Baseline clonality exceeded that of age-matched healthy donors and correlated strongly with circulating CD8+ T-cell counts. At ibrutinib response clonality went up, during sustained remission it held steady, and at progression it dropped back toward baseline.

On a MiSeq, deep resolution sequencing aimed for a depth between 1 in 1 million and 1 in 200,000 T cells, with each clonotype covered 10x on average. The immunoSEQ hsTCRB Kit was used to generate the TCR beta libraries. The source study handled its data this way. ImmunoSEQ Data Assistant and ImmunoSEQ Analyzer were used for data analysis, and V, D and J genes were assigned according to IMGT definitions. Clonality, which ranges from 0 to 1, was calculated as one minus the normalized Shannon entropy of productive rearrangement frequencies. Only overrepresented clonotypes making up at least 0.05% of the repertoire of each patient were included in the public clonotype analysis. Some 13 repertoires from age-matched healthy donors, obtained from immuneACCESS, served as clonality controls. TCRdb took over this immuneACCESS table, retaining in-frame rearrangements with V and J assigned. Such tables are incomplete; in checked studies, under half of the missing clones stem from an unresolved V gene, and the remainder is unexplained. V and J calls and clone size are given by that table; D and trimming were obtained from the DNA. Here the sample has 300,000 to 350,000 clones; just under 80% occur a single time. The ten largest clones add up to 5% to 7% of the sample.

The source material was PBMCs, sampled before ibrutinib treatment. The sequence was obtained from a human donor with chronic lymphocytic leukemia.

CDR3 protein: CASSRMTGTYGENIQYF. The nucleotide sequence reads TGTGCCAGCAGTAGAATGACAGGAACCTACGGGGAAAACATTCAGTACTTC. The receptor chain draws on TRBV27 and TRBJ2-4, with TRBD1 as a weak D call on 6 bases. Measured from the cysteine to the phenylalanine, the CDR3 is 17 residues long. The kept DNA is CDR3 alone, 51 bases in frame from the first base. Looking up the germline V gene (reference sequence) yields CDR1 MNHEY and CDR2 SMNVEV. V sheds 5 bases and J sheds 5 bases, leaving 22 bases between their ends.